One sample yielded the 6 T cell receptor beta chains listed below, sequenced in a study of monozygotic twins with inflammatory bowel disease. No DNA is given; TCRdb re-called the 5' RACE reads and lists each CDR3 protein once. There are roughly 300,000 distinct CDR3 sequences in the sample, with less than 6.5% held by the top ten. The sample consisted of blood. The receptor source for this set is a human donor with ulcerative colitis or Crohn's disease, or a healthy co-twin of an affected twin (not recorded which).

The J gene is TRBJ2-5, the V gene TRBV20-1. Germline CDR1 reads DFQATT; CDR2 reads SNEGSKA (reference sequence). The CDR3 sequence is 16 residues long. The CDR3 loop is CSARGRERSRRETQYF.

The chain carries TRBV20-1 and TRBJ2-3; TCRdb outputs TRBD2, but without DNA this stays unchecked. This CDR3 is 16 amino acids long. The germline V gene encodes CDR1 DFQATT and CDR2 SNEGSKA (reference sequence). The CDR3 here is CSAKGAAGGGTDTQYF.

The chain joins TRBV20-1 to TRBJ1-6; TCRdb's D call, TRBD1, is unchecked because there is no DNA. This CDR3 spans 14 amino acids. Germline CDR1 DFQATT, CDR2 SNEGSKA (reference sequence). CDR3 region: CSARTGQNNSPLHF.

The chain joins TRBV5-6 to TRBJ1-1; TCRdb's D call, TRBD1, is unchecked because there is no DNA. This CDR3 has 15 amino acids. CDR1 and CDR2 (germline): SGHDT, YYEEEE. CDR3 amino acids: CASSPGTDGRGRAFF.

This chain joins TRBV27 and TRBJ2-2; TCRdb picks TRBD1, but there is no DNA to check that call. The CDR3 covers 15 residues. Germline lookup yields CDR1 MNHEY and CDR2 SMNVEV (reference sequence). CDR3 region: CASRQGARKTGELFF.

The chain joins TRBV19 to TRBJ1-1; the TCRdb call, TRBD1, lacks DNA for checking. Germline-derived CDR1 and CDR2 are LNHDA and SQIVND (reference sequence). The CDR3 runs to 15 residues. CDR3 region: CASSIGTGGWTEAFF.